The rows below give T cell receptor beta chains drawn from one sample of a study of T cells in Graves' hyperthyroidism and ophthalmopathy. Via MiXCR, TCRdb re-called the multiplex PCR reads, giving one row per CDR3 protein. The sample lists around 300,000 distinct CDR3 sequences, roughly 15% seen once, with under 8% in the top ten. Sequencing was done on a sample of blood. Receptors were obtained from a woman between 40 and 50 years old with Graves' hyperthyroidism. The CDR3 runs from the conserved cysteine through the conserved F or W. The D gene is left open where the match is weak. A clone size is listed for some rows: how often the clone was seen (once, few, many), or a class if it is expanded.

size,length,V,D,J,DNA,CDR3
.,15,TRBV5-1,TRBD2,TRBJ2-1,TGCGCCAGCAGCTTGTCACTAGCGGGAGGAGATGAGCAGTTCTTC,CASSLSLAGGDEQFF
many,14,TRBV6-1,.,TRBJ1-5,TGTGCCAGCAGTGAAAGGGTTTCACGACAGCCCCAGCATTTT,CASSERVSRQPQHF
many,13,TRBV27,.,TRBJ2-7,TGTGCCAGCAGTTTATTCTCCCTCGGCGAGCAGTACTTC,CASSLFSLGEQYF
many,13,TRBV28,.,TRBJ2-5,TGTGCCAGCAGCCCTGACACTGAAGAGACCCAGTACTTC,CASSPDTEETQYF
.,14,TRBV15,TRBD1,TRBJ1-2,TGTGCCACCCAAAACAGGGGTCGCGGCTATGGCTACACCTTC,CATQNRGRGYGYTF
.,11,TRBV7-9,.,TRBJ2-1,TGTGCCGGCAGCTCGGCCGTGGAGCAGTTCTTC,CAGSSAVEQFF
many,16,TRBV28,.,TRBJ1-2,TGTGCCAGCTACCTCCTCTCCGGACAGTTTGGCTATGGCTACACCTTC,CASYLLSGQFGYGYTF
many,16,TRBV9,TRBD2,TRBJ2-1,TGTGCCAGCAGCGTAGGGCCTAGCGGGTCCTACAATGAGCAGTTCTTC,CASSVGPSGSYNEQFF
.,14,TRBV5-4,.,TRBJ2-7,TGTGCCAGCAGCTTGGCCGGGTGCTCCTACGAGCAGTACTTC,CASSLAGCSYEQYF
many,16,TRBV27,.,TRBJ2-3,TGTGCCAGCAGTCCTCGACTAAGTGGGAGCGCAGATACGCAGTATTTT,CASSPRLSGSADTQYF
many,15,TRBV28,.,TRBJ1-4,TGTGCCAGCAGTTCCGGGCGCCCCGATAATGAAAAACTGTTTTTT,CASSSGRPDNEKLFF
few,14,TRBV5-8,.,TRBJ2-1,TGTGCCAGCAGCCTGGGGAAGAATCAGGATGAGCAGTTCTTC,CASSLGKNQDEQFF
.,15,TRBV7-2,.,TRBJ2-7,TGTGCCAGCAGCTTAGGGACGGGATACTCCTACGAGCAGTACTTC,CASSLGTGYSYEQYF
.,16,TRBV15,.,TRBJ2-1,TGTGCCACCAGCAGAGATTCCAGCGGCTTCTACAATGAGCAGTTCTTC,CATSRDSSGFYNEQFF
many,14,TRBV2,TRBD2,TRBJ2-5,TGTGCCAGCAGTGAAGAGCGGGAGGGAGAGACCCAGTACTTC,CASSEEREGETQYF
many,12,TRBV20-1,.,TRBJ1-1,TGCAGTGCCAACACATATAGCACTGAAGCTTTCTTT,CSANTYSTEAFF
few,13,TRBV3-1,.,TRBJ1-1,TGTGCCGCAGTCGGAGGGATAAACACTGAAGCTTTCTTT,CAAVGGINTEAFF
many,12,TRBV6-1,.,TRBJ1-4,TGTGCCAGCAGTGAAGCTAATGAAAAACTGTTTTTT,CASSEANEKLFF
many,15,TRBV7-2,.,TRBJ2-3,TGTGCCAGCGCTCCCCTACGGGCTAGCACAGATACGCAGTATTTT,CASAPLRASTDTQYF
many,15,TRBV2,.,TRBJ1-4,TGTGCCAGCAGCGGCCAATCCCTCGTGGGTGAAAAACTGTTTTTT,CASSGQSLVGEKLFF
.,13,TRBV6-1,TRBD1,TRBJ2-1,TGTGCCAGCAAGGGGACAGGTTACAATGAGCAGTTCTTC,CASKGTGYNEQFF
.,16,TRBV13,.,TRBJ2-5,TGTGCCAGCAGCTTAGGTGGAGGCGGATTCCAAGAGACCCAGTACTTC,CASSLGGGGFQETQYF
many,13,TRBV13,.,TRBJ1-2,TGTGCCAGCAGCTTTGAACAAGGCAGGAGCTACACCTTC,CASSFEQGRSYTF
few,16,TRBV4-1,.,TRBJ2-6,TGCGCCAGCAGCCAATCCCACTTCTCTGGGGCCAACGTCCTGACTTTC,CASSQSHFSGANVLTF
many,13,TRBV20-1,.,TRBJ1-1,TGCAGTGCTGGGAAAGCGTGGGACACTGAAGCTTTCTTT,CSAGKAWDTEAFF
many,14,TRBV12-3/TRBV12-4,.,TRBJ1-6,TGTGCCAGCAGTTTTCAGGGTGAGAATTCACCCCTCCACTTT,CASSFQGENSPLHF
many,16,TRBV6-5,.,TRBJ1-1,TGTGCCAGCAGTTACACCTCCGGGGGGGTCCGGGACAAATCTTTCTTT,CASSYTSGGVRDKSFF
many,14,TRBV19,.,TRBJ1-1,TGTGCCAGTAGTCCGGCCCCGGGGAAAGCTGAAGCTTTCTTT,CASSPAPGKAEAFF
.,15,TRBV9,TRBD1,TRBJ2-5,TGTGCCAGCAGCGTAGGGGTCGACAGGGGAGAGACCCAGTACTTC,CASSVGVDRGETQYF
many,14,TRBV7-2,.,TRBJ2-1,TGTGCCAGCAGCCCGACGAGGACGGGCAATGAGCAGTTCTTC,CASSPTRTGNEQFF
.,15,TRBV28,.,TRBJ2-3,TGTGCCAGCAGTTTCTTAGCGGCGACCACAGATACGCAGTATTTT,CASSFLAATTDTQYF
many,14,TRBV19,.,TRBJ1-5,TGTGCCAGTAGTATAGAGGAGGGCAATCAGCCCCAGCATTTT,CASSIEEGNQPQHF
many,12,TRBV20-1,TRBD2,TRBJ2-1,TGCAGTGCTAAAGGACTAGCGGGTGAGCAGTTCTTC,CSAKGLAGEQFF
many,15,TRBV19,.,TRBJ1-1,TGTGCCAGTAGTTTAAGAACAGTCTTGAACACTGAAGCTTTCTTT,CASSLRTVLNTEAFF
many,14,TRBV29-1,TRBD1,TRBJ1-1,TGCAGCGTTGTGGGGACAGCCATGAACACTGAAGCTTTCTTT,CSVVGTAMNTEAFF
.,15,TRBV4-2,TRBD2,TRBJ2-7,TGTGCCAGCAGCCAAGAACTAGCGGGATCCTACGAGCAGTACTTC,CASSQELAGSYEQYF
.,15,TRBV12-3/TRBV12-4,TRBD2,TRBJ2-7,TGTGCCAGCAGGGTGGGACTAGCGGGAGGCCACGAGCAGTACTTC,CASRVGLAGGHEQYF
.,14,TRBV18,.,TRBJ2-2,TGTGCCAGCTCACGGAGTAGGGGCACCCTGGAGCTGTTTTTT,CASSRSRGTLELFF
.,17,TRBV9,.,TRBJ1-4,TGTGCCAGCAGCGTAGCGTATGGCGGGGAGCCCAATGAAAAACTGTTTTTT,CASSVAYGGEPNEKLFF
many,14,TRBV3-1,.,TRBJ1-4,TGTGCCAGCAGCCCCTCAGGAGTTAATGAAAAACTGTTTTTT,CASSPSGVNEKLFF
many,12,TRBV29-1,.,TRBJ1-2,TGCAGCGTTGAAACGGGGACCTATGGCTACACCTTC,CSVETGTYGYTF
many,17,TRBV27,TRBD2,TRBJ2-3,TGTGCCAGCAGACGAATTCCTAGCGGGAGGGCCTGGAATACGCAGTATTTT,CASRRIPSGRAWNTQYF
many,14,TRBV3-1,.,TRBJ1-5,TGTGCCAGCAGCCAAGATGATGGGTCGTCGCCCCAGCATTTT,CASSQDDGSSPQHF
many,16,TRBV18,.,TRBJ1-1,TGTGCCAGCTCACCCCCCTCGGGACTGCTCAACACTGAAGCTTTCTTT,CASSPPSGLLNTEAFF
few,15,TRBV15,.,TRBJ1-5,TGTGCCACCAGCAGAGACCTGACGGTTGATCAGCCCCAGCATTTT,CATSRDLTVDQPQHF
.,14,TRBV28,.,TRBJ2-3,TGTGCCAGCAGTTTAACTCTCCCGGGGGATACGCAGTATTTT,CASSLTLPGDTQYF
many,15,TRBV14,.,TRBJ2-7,TGTGCCAGCAGCCAAGGGACTCCTATTACCTACGAGCAGTACTTC,CASSQGTPITYEQYF
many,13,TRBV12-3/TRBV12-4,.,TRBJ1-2,TGTGCCAGCAGTTTAGTCAGGGGTTATGGCTACACCTTC,CASSLVRGYGYTF